The T cell receptor (beta chain) under discussion was sequenced for a study of cytomegalovirus exposure and HLA in healthy donors. Study observations and caveats: Researchers counted roughly 160 TCR beta chains as cytomegalovirus-associated. Most TCR sequences proved rare, with some public TCRs found in many donors.

On this clone itself: Its antigen is undetermined.

The method was immunoSEQ multiplex PCR; TCRdb's version includes in-frame clones alone and lacks a portion of them. The top ten hold 2.5% to 3% of the sample, which has roughly 170,000 clones, about 80% seen once. This clonotype was sampled from a woman aged 18-29 years in good health and CMV-seropositive. Sequencing was performed on PBMCs.

The CDR3 is CASSLDGNSNQPQHF. DNA of the CDR3: TGTGCCAGCAGCTTGGATGGCAATAGCAATCAGCCCCAGCATTTT. The rearrangement joins TRBV5-5 to TRBJ1-5; D not certain. Trimming took 0 bases from V and 0 from J, leaving 7 bases between them. Germline values: CDR1 SGHKS, CDR2 YYEKEE (reference sequence). CDR3 length: 15 amino acids.